A selection of T cell receptor beta chains follows, all from one sample in a study of blood T cell repertoires in COVID-19. Libraries were prepared by immunoSEQ multiplex PCR; TCRdb keeps only in-frame clonotypes and omits some of them. The sample consists of some 120,000 clones, approximately 86% of them appearing once. Sequences were obtained from peripheral blood. The source of these receptors is a man aged 35 to 55 with acute or convalescent COVID-19. Each CDR3 is given without its conserved first and last residue. The D gene is left open where the match is weak. Clone size is shown for a subset of rows, as once, few, many or a class of expanded clone.

NA	TRBV5-1	once	ASSLGTGNQPQH
TRBD2	TRBV18	NA	ASSPPLSGLAGDKQF
TRBD1	TRBV12-3/TRBV12-4	NA	ASTLTGGEQY
NA	TRBV9	once	ASSALQPNYGYT
TRBD2	TRBV4-1	NA	ASSHPGLAGGPGNIQY
NA	TRBV6-5	NA	ASSKDSRSSYEQY
NA	TRBV6-4	NA	ASSQSNQGAYGYT
NA	TRBV5-6	NA	ASSFTSNQPQH
NA	TRBV6-2/TRBV6-3	few	ASSYSGRAAYSNQPQH
TRBD1	TRBV27	few	ASSLTGGFYGYT
TRBD1	TRBV18	few	ASSPSGTGPYSSGNTIY
NA	TRBV19	NA	ASSAGGNTEAF
NA	TRBV5-1	NA	ASSPQTAYNEQF
NA	TRBV11-2	NA	ASSSYRGGGTQY
NA	TRBV7-8	NA	ASSLNPGLTGTNTQY
NA	TRBV18	NA	ASSPLRTEGNSPLH
NA	TRBV3-1/TRBV3-2	NA	ASSRTGGLNTEAF
TRBD2	TRBV7-9	NA	ASSLGLAGGPGETQY
NA	TRBV7-9	NA	ASSFVRQIYNEQF
TRBD1	TRBV6-1	NA	ASSEALRDRARGYT
NA	TRBV15	NA	ATSRDRLVGDEQF
NA	TRBV7-2	once	ASSLAGTSNTGELF
NA	TRBV6-5	NA	ASSTTENTEAF
NA	TRBV30	NA	AWSVPLPGGDLSTNEKLF
NA	TRBV6-5	NA	ASSPVGPGSQPQH
TRBD1	TRBV18	NA	ASSSSTGLYNEQF
NA	TRBV30	NA	AWSDRYEQY
NA	TRBV19	NA	ASGTEAF
TRBD2	TRBV3-1/TRBV3-2	once	ASSPVPSGSNEQF
TRBD1	TRBV5-1	NA	ASSLGSGTGVSYEQY
NA	TRBV5-1	NA	ASSLGVLRSSGANVLT
NA	TRBV19	NA	ASSSPGATNEKLF
NA	TRBV12-3/TRBV12-4	NA	ASSFSSPDTQY
NA	TRBV10-3	NA	AISDSYGYT
TRBD2	TRBV11-2	NA	ASSLGAGGIDTQY
NA	TRBV3-1/TRBV3-2	NA	ASSQKIGKLF
NA	TRBV30	NA	AWSVRAGPGSYNSPLH
NA	TRBV5-4	NA	ASSLRGTEAF
NA	TRBV10-2	NA	ASSESRQHYEQY
TRBD1	TRBV19	NA	ASSRDRANYGYT
NA	TRBV6-1	many	ASSEAGQLPQH
TRBD1	TRBV6-1	NA	ASSESWTGSAGGNTIY
TRBD2	TRBV3-1/TRBV3-2	NA	ASSKTSGRANEQF
NA	TRBV19	NA	ASSIGGDNEQF
TRBD1	TRBV5-5	NA	ASSLVPTGGSNTEAF
NA	TRBV11-2	NA	ASSLGTVTPSEQY
TRBD1	TRBV4-1	NA	ASSPPGTGNTEAF